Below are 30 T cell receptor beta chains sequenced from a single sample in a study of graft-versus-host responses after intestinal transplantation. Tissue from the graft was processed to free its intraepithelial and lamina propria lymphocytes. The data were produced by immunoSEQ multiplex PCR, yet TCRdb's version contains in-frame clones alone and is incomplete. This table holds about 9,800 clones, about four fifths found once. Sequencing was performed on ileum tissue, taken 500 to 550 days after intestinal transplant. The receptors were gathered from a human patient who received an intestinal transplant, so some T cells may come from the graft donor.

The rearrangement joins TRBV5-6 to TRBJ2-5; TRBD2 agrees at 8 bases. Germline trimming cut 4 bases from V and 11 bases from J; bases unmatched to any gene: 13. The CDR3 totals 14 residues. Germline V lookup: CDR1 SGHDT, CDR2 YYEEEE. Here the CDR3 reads CASSPGIQQREQYF. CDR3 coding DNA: TGTGCCAGCAGCCCAGGGATACAACAGCGGGAGCAGTACTTC.

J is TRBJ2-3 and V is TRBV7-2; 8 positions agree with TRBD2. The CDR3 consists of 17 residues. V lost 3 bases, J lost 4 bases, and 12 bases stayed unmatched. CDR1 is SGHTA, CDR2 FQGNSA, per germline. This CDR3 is CASSFRLAGGGSDTQYF. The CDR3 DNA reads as TGTGCCAGCAGCTTTCGATTGGCGGGAGGCGGTTCAGATACGCAGTATTTT.

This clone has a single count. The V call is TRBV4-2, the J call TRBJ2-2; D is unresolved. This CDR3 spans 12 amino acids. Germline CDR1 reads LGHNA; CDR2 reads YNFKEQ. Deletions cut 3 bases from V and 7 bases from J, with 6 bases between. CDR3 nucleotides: TGTGCCAGCAGCCAGGTCCGCGGGGAGCTGTTTTTT. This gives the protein CASSQVRGELFF.

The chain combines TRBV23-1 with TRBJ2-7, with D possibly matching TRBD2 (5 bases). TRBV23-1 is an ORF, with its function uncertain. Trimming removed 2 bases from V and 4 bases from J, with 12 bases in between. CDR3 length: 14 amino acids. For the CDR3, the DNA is TGCGCCAGCAGTCAAGAGGGAAAACCGTACGAGCAGTACTTC. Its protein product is CASSQEGKPYEQYF.

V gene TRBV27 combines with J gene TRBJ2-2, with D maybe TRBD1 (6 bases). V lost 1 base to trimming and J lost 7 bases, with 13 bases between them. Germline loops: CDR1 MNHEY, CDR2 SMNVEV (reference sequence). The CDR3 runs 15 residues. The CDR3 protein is CASSLYVGAGGELFF. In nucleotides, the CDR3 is TGTGCCAGCAGTTTATACGTGGGGGCGGGCGGGGAGCTGTTTTTT.

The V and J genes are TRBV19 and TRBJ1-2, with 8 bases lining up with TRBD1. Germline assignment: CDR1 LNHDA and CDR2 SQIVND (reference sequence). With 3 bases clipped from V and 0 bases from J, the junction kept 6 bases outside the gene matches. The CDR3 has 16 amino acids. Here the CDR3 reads CASSIGQGATNYGYTF. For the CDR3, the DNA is TGTGCCAGTAGTATCGGGCAGGGGGCTACTAACTATGGCTACACCTTC.

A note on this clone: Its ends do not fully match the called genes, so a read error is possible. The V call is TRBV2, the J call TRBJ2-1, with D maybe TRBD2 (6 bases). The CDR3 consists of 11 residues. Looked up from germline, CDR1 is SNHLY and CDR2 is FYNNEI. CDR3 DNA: TGTGCCAGCAGCCAGACTGGCGGAGGGATCTTC. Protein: CASSQTGGGIF.

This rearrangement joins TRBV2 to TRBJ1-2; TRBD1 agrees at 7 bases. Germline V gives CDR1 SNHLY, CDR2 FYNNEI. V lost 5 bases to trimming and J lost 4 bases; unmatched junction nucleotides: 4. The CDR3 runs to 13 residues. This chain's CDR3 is CASSRDSSYGYTF. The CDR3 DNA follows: TGTGCCAGCAGTCGGGACAGTTCCTATGGCTACACCTTC. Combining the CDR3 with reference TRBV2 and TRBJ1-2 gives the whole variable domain EPEVTQTPSHQVTQMGQEVILRCVPISNHLYFYWYRQILGQKVEFLVSFYNNEISEKSEIFDDQFSVERPDGSNFTLKIRSTKLEDSAMYFCASSRDSSYGYTFGSGTRLTVV.

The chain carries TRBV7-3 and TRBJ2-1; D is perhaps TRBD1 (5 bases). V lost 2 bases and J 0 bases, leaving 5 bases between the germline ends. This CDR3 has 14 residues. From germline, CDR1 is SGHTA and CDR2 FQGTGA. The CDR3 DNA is TGTGCCAGCAGCTTAGACAGCTCCTACAATGAGCAGTTCTTC. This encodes CASSLDSSYNEQFF.

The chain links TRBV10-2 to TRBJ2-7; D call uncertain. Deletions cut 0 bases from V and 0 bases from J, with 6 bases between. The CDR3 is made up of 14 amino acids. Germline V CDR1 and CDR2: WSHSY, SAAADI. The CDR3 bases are TGCGCCAGCAGTGAGTCGAGAGGCTCCTACGAGCAGTACTTC. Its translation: CASSESRGSYEQYF.

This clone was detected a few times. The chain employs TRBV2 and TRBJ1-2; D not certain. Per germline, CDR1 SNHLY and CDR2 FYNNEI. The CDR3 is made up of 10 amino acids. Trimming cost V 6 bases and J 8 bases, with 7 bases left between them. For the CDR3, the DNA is TGTGCCAGCAGGTGGGAGGGCTACACCTTC. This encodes CASRWEGYTF.

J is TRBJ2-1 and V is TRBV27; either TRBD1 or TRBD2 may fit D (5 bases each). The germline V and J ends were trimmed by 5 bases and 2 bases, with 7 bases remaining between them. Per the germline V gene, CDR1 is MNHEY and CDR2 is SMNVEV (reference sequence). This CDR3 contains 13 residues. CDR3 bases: TGTGCCAGCAGTCCGGGACCCTACAATGAGCAGTTCTTC. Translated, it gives CASSPGPYNEQFF.

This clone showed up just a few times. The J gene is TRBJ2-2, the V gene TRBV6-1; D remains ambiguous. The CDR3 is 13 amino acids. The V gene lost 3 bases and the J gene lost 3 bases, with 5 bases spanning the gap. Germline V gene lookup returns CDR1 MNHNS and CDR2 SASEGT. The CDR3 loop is CASSDQDTGELFF. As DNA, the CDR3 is TGTGCCAGCAGTGACCAGGACACCGGGGAGCTGTTTTTT.

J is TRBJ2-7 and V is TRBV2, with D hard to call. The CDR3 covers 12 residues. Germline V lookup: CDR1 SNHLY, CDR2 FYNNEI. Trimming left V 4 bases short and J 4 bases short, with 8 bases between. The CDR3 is CASSVSNYEQYF. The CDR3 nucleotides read TGTGCCAGCAGTGTATCTAATTACGAGCAGTACTTC. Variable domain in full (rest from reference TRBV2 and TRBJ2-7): EPEVTQTPSHQVTQMGQEVILRCVPISNHLYFYWYRQILGQKVEFLVSFYNNEISEKSEIFDDQFSVERPDGSNFTLKIRSTKLEDSAMYFCASSVSNYEQYFGPGTRLTVT.

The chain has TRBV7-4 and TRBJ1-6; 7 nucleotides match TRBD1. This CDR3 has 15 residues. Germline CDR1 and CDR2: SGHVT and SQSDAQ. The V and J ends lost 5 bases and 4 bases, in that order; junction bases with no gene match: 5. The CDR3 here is CASSPPGQYNSPLHF. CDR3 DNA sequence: TGTGCCAGCAGCCCGCCGGGACAGTATAATTCACCCCTCCACTTT.

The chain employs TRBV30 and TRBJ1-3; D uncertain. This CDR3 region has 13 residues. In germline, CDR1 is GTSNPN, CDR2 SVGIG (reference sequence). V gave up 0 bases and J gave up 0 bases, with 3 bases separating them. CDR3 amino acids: CAWSVTSGNTIYF. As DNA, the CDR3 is TGTGCCTGGAGTGTAACCTCTGGAAACACCATATATTTT. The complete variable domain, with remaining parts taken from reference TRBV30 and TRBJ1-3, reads SQTIHQWPATLVQPVGSPLSLECTVEGTSNPNLYWYRQAAGRGLQLLFYSVGIGQISSEVPQNLSASRPQDRQFILSSKKLLLSDSGFYLCAWSVTSGNTIYFGEGSWLTVV.

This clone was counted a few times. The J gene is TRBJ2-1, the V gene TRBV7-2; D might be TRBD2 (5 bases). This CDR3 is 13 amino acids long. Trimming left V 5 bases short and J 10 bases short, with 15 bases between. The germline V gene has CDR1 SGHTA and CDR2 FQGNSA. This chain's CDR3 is CASSLYPGGEQFF. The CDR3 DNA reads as TGTGCCAGCAGCCTCTACCCGGGCGGGGAGCAGTTCTTC.

The CDR3 sequence: CAWSVPGLADIYEQYF. The CDR3 DNA sequence: TGTGCCTGGAGTGTACCTGGACTAGCGGATATCTACGAGCAGTACTTC. The chain combines TRBV30 with TRBJ2-5; 10 bases map to TRBD2. The tail of the sequence fits TRBJ2-7 better, so the J call may be wrong. This CDR3 is built from 16 residues. CDR1 and CDR2 from the germline V gene are GTSNPN and SVGIG (reference sequence).

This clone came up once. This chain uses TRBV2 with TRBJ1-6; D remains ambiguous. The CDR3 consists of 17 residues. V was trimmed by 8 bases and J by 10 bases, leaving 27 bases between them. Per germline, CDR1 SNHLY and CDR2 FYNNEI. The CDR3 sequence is CASRTPKGSGQFSPLHF. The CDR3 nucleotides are TGTGCCAGCCGTACCCCCAAGGGTTCGGGCCAATTCTCACCCCTCCACTTT.

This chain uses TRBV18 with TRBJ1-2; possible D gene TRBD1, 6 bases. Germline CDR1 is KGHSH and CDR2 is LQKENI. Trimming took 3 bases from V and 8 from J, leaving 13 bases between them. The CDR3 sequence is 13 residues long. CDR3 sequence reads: CASSPLGTQGYTF. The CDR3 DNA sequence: TGTGCCAGCTCACCTCTAGGGACACAGGGCTACACCTTC.

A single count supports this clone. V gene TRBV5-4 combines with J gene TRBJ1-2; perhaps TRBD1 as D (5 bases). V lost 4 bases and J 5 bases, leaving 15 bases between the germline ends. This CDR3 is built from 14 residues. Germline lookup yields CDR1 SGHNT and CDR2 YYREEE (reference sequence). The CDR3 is CASSTMGGFYGYTF. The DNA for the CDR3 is TGTGCCAGCAGCACCATGGGGGGTTTTTATGGCTACACCTTC.

In DNA, the CDR3 is TGTGCCAGCAGCTTACAGTTCGATCAGCCCCAGCATTTT. This codes for CASSLQFDQPQHF. The chain carries TRBV11-2 and TRBJ1-5; D is undetermined. This CDR3 contains 13 residues. Trimming removed 2 bases from V and 5 bases from J, with 7 bases in between. The germline gives CDR1 SGHAT, CDR2 FQNNGV.

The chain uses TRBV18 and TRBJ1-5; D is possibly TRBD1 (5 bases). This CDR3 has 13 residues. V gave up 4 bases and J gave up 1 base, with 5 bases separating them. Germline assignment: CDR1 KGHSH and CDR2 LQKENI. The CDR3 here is CASSRDSNQPQHF. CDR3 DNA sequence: TGTGCCAGCTCACGGGACAGCAATCAGCCCCAGCATTTT. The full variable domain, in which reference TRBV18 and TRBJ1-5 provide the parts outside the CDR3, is NAGVMQNPRHLVRRRGQEARLRCSPMKGHSHVYWYRQLPEEGLKFMVYLQKENIIDESGMPKERFSAEFPKEGPSILRIQQVVRGDSAAYFCASSRDSNQPQHFGDGTRLSIL.

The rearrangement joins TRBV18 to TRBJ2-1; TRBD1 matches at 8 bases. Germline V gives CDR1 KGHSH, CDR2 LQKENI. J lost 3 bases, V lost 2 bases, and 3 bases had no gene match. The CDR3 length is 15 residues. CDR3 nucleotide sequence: TGTGCCAGCTCACCAAGTGGACAGGGCTACAATGAGCAGTTCTTC. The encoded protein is CASSPSGQGYNEQFF. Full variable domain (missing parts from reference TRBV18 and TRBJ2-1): NAGVMQNPRHLVRRRGQEARLRCSPMKGHSHVYWYRQLPEEGLKFMVYLQKENIIDESGMPKERFSAEFPKEGPSILRIQQVVRGDSAAYFCASSPSGQGYNEQFFGPGTRLTVL.

CDR3 amino acids: CASSLQENTEAFF. The CDR3 nucleotides read TGCGCCAGCAGCTTGCAGGAGAACACTGAAGCTTTCTTT. The chain carries TRBV5-1 and TRBJ1-1; D gene unclear. The CDR3 consists of 13 residues. Trimming removed 1 base at V and 1 base at J, with 5 bases between. The germline V gene encodes CDR1 SGHRS and CDR2 YFSETQ.

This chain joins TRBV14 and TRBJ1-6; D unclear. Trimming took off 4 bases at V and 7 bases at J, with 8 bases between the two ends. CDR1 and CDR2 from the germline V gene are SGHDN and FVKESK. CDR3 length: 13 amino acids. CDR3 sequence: CASSRVPNSPLHF. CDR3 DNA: TGTGCCAGCAGCCGGGTCCCCAATTCACCCCTCCACTTT.

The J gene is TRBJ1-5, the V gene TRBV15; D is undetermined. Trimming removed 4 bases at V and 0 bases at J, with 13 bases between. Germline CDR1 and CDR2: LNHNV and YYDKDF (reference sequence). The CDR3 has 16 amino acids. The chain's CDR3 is CATSTPGGYSNQPQHF. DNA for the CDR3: TGTGCCACCAGCACCCCAGGAGGGTATAGCAATCAGCCCCAGCATTTT.

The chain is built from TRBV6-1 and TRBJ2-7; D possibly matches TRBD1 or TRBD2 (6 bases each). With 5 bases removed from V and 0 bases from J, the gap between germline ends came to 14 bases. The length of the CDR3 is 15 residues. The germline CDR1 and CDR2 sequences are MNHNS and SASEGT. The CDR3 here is CASSRGQGYSYEQYF. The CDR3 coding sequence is TGTGCCAGCAGTCGGGGGCAGGGCTACTCCTACGAGCAGTACTTC.

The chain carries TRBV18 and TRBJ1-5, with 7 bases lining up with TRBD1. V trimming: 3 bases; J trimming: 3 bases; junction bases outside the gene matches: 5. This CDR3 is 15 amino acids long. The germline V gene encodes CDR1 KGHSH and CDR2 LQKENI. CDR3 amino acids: CASSPSGTDNQPQHF. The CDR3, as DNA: TGTGCCAGCTCACCGAGCGGGACAGACAATCAGCCCCAGCATTTT.

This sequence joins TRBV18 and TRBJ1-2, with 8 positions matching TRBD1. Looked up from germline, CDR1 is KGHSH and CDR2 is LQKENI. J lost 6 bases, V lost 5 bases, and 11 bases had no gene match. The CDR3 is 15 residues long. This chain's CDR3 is CASSSRLPGQDGYTF. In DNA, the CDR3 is TGTGCCAGCTCATCTCGCCTACCGGGACAGGATGGCTACACCTTC.